The 7 T cell receptor beta chains below all came from one sample that was sequenced in a study of spatial heterogeneity in lung cancer. Findings and limits, study-wide: How many expanded intratumoral alpha and beta TCRs were present tracked the tumor mutation count, which was a count of nonsynonymous mutations.

These receptors have no identified antigens. The time point was: sample taken at primary tumor resection. TCRdb recomputed calls from the 5' RACE reads with MiXCR, one row per CDR3 protein. The sample records 3,500 to 4,000 distinct CDR3 sequences, 8% to 9.5% being singletons. The specimen comprised lung tumor tissue, sampled at surgery. Source of these receptors: a male donor with early-stage non-small cell lung cancer.

This clonotype was found many times. V usage is TRBV30 and J usage is TRBJ2-1; D remains ambiguous. The CDR3 is made up of 15 amino acids. Germline CDR1 and CDR2: GTSNPN and SVGIG (reference sequence). Trimming removed 1 base from V and 4 bases from J, with 14 bases in between. CDR3 bases: TGTGCCTGGAGTGGAGAGGTTTACCGATACAATGAGCAGTTCTTC. Translation: CAWSGEVYRYNEQFF.

This clonotype was counted between two and nine times. CDR3 DNA: TGTGCCTGGAGGACACAGGGGGCGAGCAATAATTCACCCCTCCACTTT. This encodes CAWRTQGASNNSPLHF. The chain recombines TRBV30 with TRBJ1-6; 9 bases fit TRBD1. With 3 bases clipped from V and 5 bases from J, the junction kept 8 bases outside the gene matches. The CDR3 contains 16 residues. CDR1 is GTSNPN, CDR2 SVGIG, per germline (reference sequence).

The rearrangement joins TRBV27 to TRBJ1-6; 7 nucleotides match TRBD1. Germline assignment: CDR1 MNHEY and CDR2 SMNVEV (reference sequence). The CDR3 length is 15 residues. The V and J ends lost 0 bases and 12 bases, in that order; junction bases with no gene match: 8. This CDR3 is CASSLSTRQGKPLHF. The DNA of the CDR3 is TGTGCCAGCAGTTTATCCACTAGACAGGGTAAACCCCTCCACTTT.

This clonotype was counted a few times. The rearrangement joins TRBV27 to TRBJ2-3, with D unclear. The V gene's germline CDR1 is MNHEY and CDR2 SMNVEV (reference sequence). The CDR3 has 14 residues. V gave up 6 bases and J gave up 2 bases, with 12 bases separating them. This CDR3 reads CASRLMGTTDTQYF. In nucleotides, the CDR3 is TGTGCCAGCAGATTAATGGGTACCACAGATACGCAGTATTTT.

The genes are TRBV20-1 and TRBJ1-1; D is uncertain. The CDR3 runs 14 residues. Trimming took off 0 bases at V and 0 bases at J, with 8 bases between the two ends. Germline CDR1 is DFQATT and CDR2 is SNEGSKA (reference sequence). The CDR3 DNA reads TGCAGTGCTAGAGAGGGAGTTTTGAACACTGAAGCTTTCTTT. This codes for CSAREGVLNTEAFF.

This clonotype has a count of ten or more. The chain uses TRBV29-1 and TRBJ2-4; D ambiguous. V lost 0 bases and J 2 bases, leaving 8 bases between the germline ends. CDR3 length: 14 residues. Germline loops: CDR1 SQVTM, CDR2 ANQGSEA. CDR3 residues: CSVEDFGTKNIQYF. CDR3 sequence (DNA): TGCAGCGTTGAAGATTTTGGGACCAAAAACATTCAGTACTTC. The variable domain in full, completed from reference TRBV29-1 and TRBJ2-4, reads SAVISQKPSRDICQRGTSLTIQCQVDSQVTMMFWYRQQPGQSLTLIATANQGSEATYESGFVIDKFPISRPNLTFSTLTVSNMSPEDSSIYLCSVEDFGTKNIQYFGAGTRLSVL.

This clonotype is medium-sized by share. This rearrangement joins TRBV18 to TRBJ2-1; 13 nucleotides agree with TRBD2. From germline, CDR1 is KGHSH and CDR2 LQKENI. The CDR3 has 23 residues. V dropped 1 base and J dropped 0; count of bases not matched to a gene: 18. CDR3 nucleotides: TGTGCCAGCTCACCACTTCGCGGGACAGGGGAACTAGCGGGAGGGAGCTCCTACAATGAGCAGTTCTTC. Translating it yields CASSPLRGTGELAGGSSYNEQFF.